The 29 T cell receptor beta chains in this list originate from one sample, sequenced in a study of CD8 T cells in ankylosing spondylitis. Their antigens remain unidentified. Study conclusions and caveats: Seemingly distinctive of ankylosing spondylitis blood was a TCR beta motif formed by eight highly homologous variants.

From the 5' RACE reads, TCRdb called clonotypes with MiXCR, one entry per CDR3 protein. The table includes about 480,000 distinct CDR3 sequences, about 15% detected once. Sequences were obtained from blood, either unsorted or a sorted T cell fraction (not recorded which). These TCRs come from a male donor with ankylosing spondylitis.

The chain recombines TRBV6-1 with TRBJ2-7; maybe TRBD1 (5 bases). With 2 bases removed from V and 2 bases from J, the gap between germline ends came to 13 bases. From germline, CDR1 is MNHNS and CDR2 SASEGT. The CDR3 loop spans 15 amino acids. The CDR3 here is CASSESFRQPYEQYF. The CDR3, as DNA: TGTGCCAGCAGTGAATCTTTCCGACAGCCCTACGAGCAGTACTTC.

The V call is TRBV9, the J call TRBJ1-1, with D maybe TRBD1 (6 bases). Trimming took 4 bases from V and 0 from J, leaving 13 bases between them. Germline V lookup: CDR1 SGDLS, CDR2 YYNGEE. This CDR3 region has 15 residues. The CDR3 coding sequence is TGTGCCAGCAGCCCGGGACATTCAATGAACACTGAAGCTTTCTTT. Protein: CASSPGHSMNTEAFF.

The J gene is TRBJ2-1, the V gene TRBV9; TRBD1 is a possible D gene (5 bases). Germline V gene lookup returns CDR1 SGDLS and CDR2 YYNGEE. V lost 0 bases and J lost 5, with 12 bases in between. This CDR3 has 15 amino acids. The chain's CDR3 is CASSVGQPRDNEQFF. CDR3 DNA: TGTGCCAGCAGCGTAGGACAGCCCCGTGACAATGAGCAGTTCTTC.

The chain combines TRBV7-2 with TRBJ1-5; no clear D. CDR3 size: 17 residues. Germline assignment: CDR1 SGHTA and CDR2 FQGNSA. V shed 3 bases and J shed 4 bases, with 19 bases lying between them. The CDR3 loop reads CASSFGRDRAENQPQHF. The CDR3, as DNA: TGTGCCAGCAGCTTTGGTAGGGATAGGGCCGAAAATCAGCCCCAGCATTTT.

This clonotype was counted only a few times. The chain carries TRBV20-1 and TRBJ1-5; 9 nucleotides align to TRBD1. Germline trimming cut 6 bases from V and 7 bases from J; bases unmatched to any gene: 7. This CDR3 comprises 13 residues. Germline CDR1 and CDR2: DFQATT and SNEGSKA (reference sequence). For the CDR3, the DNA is TGCAGTGCCACACAGGGGGCAGGACAGCCCCAGCATTTT. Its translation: CSATQGAGQPQHF.

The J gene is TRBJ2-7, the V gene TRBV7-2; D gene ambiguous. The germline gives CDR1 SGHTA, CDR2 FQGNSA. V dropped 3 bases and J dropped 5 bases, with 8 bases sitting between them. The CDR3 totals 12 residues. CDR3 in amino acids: CASSLYSDEQYF. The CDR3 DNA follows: TGTGCCAGCAGCTTGTATTCTGACGAGCAGTACTTC.

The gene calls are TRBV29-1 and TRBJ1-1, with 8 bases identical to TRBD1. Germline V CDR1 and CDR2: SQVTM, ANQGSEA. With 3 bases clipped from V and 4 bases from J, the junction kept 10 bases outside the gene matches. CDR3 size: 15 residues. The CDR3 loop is CSVERAGGVGTEAFF. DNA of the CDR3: TGCAGCGTTGAGAGGGCAGGGGGCGTGGGCACTGAAGCTTTCTTT.

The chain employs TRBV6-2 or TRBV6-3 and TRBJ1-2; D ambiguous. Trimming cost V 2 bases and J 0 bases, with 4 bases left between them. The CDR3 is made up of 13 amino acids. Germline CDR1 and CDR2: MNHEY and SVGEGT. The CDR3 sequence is CASSYRSNYGYTF. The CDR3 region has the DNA TGTGCCAGCAGTTACAGGTCTAACTATGGCTACACCTTC.

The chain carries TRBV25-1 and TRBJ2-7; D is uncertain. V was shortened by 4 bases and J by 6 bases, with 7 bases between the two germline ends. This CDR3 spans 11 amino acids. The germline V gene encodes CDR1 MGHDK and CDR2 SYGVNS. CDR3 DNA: TGTGCCAGCAGTGCTTATTCCGAGCAGTACTTC. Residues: CASSAYSEQYF.

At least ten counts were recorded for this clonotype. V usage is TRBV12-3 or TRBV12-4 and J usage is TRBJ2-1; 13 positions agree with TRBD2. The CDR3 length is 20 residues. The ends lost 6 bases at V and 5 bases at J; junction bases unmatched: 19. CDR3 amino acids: CASSGPVGLAGDLGNNEQFF. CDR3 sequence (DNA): TGTGCCAGCAGCGGACCCGTCGGACTAGCGGGGGATTTGGGAAACAATGAGCAGTTCTTC.

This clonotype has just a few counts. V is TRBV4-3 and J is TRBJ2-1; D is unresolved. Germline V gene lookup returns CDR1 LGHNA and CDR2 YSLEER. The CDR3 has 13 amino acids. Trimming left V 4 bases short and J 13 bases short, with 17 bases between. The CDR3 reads CASSPELRDPQFF. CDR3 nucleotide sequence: TGCGCCAGCAGCCCTGAGTTGAGAGACCCTCAGTTCTTC.

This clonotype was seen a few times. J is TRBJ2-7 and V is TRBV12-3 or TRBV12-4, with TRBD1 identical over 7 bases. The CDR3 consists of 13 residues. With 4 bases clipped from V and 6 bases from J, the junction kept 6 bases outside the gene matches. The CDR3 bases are TGTGCCAGCAGTTCGACAGGGCGAACCGAGCAGTACTTC. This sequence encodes CASSSTGRTEQYF.

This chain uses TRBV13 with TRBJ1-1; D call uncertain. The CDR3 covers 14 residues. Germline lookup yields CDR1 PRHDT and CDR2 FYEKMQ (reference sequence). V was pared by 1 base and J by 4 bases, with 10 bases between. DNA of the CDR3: TGTGCCAGCAGCTTAGCGGCCAGAGCCACTGAAGCTTTCTTT. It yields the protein CASSLAARATEAFF. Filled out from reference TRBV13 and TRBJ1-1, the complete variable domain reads AAGVIQSPRHLIKEKRETATLKCYPIPRHDTVYWYQQGPGQDPQFLISFYEKMQSDKGSIPDRFSAQQFSDYHSELNMSSLELGDSALYFCASSLAARATEAFFGQGTRLTVV.

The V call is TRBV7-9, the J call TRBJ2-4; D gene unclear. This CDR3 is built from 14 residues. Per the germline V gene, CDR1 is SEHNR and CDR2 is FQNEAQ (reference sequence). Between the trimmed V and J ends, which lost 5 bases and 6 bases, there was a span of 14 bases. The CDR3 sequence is CASSLEGVSNIQYF. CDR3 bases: TGTGCCAGCAGCCTCGAAGGCGTATCAAACATTCAGTACTTC.

This chain's CDR3 is CATSSRTGLSGYTF. DNA for the CDR3: TGTGCCACCAGCAGCCGGACAGGGCTCAGTGGCTACACCTTC. The V gene is TRBV15, the J gene TRBJ1-2; 8 nucleotides line up with TRBD1. The CDR3 is 14 residues long. The V gene's germline CDR1 is LNHNV and CDR2 YYDKDF (reference sequence). V lost 3 bases, J lost 7 bases, and 7 bases stayed unmatched.

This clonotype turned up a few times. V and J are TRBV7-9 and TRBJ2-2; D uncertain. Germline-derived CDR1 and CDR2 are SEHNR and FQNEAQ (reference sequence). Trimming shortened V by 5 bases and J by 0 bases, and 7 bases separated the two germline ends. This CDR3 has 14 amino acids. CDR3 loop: CASSHDTNTGELFF. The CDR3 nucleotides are TGTGCCAGCAGCCACGACACGAACACCGGGGAGCTGTTTTTT.

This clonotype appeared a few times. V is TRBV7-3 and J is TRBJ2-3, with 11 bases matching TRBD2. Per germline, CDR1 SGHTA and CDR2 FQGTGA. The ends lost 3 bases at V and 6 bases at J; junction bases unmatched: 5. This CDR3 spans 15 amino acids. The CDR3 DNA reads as TGTGCCAGCAGCTTCACTAGCGGGGGAAGTGATACGCAGTATTTT. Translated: CASSFTSGGSDTQYF. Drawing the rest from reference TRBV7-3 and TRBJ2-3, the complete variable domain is GAGVSQTPSNKVTEKGKYVELRCDPISGHTALYWYRQSLGQGPEFLIYFQGTGAADDSGLPNDRFFAVRPEGSVSTLKIQRTERGDSAVYLCASSFTSGGSDTQYFGPGTRLTVL.

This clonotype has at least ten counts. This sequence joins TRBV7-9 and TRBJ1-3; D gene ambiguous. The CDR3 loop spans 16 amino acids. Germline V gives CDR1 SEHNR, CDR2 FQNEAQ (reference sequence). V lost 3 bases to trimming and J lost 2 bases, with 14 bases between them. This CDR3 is CASSFFSGGPGNTIYF. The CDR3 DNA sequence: TGTGCCAGCAGCTTTTTTTCTGGTGGCCCTGGAAACACCATATATTTT.

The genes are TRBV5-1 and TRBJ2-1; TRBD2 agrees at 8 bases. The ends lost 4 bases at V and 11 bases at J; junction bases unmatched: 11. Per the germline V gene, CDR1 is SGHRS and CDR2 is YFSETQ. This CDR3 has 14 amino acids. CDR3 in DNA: TGCGCCAGCAGCCCGGGACTAGATTCTAATCAGCAGTTCTTC. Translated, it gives CASSPGLDSNQQFF.

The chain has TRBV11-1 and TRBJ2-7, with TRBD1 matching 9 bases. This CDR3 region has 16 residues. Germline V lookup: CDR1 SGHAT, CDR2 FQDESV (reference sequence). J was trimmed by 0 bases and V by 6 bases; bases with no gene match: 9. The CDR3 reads CASRDSTGGGSYEQYF. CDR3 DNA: TGTGCCAGCAGAGACTCGACAGGGGGTGGCTCCTACGAGCAGTACTTC.

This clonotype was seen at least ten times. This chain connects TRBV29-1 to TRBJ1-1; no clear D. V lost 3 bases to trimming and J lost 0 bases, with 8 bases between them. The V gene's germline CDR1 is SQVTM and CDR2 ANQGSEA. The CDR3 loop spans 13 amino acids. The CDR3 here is CSVESSMNTEAFF. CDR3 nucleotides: TGCAGCGTTGAGAGCAGTATGAACACTGAAGCTTTCTTT.

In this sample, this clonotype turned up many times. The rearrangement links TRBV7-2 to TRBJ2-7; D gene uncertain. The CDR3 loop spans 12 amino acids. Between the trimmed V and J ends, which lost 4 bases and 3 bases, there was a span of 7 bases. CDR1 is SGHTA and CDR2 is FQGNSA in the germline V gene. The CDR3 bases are TGTGCCAGCAGCTCCACGATCTACGAGCAGTACTTC. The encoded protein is CASSSTIYEQYF. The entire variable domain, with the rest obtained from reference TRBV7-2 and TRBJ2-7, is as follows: GAGVSQSPSNKVTEKGKDVELRCDPISGHTALYWYRQSLGQGLEFLIYFQGNSAPDKSGLPSDRFSAERTGGSVSTLTIQRTQQEDSAVYLCASSSTIYEQYFGPGTRLTVT.

CDR3: CASSPAGETKAFF. The CDR3 region has the DNA TGTGCCAGCAGCCCAGCAGGGGAAACCAAAGCTTTCTTT. The J gene is TRBJ1-1, the V gene TRBV7-9; the D gene is possibly TRBD1 (6 bases). The CDR3 has 13 residues. With 5 bases removed from V and 9 bases from J, the gap between germline ends came to 16 bases. Germline V gene data show CDR1 as SEHNR and CDR2 as FQNEAQ (reference sequence).

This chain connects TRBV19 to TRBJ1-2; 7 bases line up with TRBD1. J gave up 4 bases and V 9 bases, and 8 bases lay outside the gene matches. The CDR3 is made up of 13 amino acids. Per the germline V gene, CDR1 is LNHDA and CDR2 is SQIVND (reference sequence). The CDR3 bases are TGTGCCAGCCAGACAGGGTACGGCTATGGCTACACCTTC. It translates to CASQTGYGYGYTF. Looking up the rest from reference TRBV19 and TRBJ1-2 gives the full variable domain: DGGITQSPKYLFRKEGQNVTLSCEQNLNHDAMYWYRQDPGQGLRLIYYSQIVNDFQKGDIAEGYSVSREKKESFPLTVTSAQKNPTAFYLCASQTGYGYGYTFGSGTRLTVV.

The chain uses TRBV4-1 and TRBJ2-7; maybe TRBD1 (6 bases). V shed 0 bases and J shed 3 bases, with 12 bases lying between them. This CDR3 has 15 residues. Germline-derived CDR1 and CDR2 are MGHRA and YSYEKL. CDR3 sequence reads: CASSQDPGVVYEQYF. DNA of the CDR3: TGCGCCAGCAGCCAAGATCCAGGGGTGGTCTACGAGCAGTACTTC.

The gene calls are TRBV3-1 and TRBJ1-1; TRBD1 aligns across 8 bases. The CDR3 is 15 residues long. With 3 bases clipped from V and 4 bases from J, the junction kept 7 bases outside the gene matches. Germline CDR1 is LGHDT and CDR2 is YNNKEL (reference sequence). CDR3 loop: CASSQRQGSGTEAFF. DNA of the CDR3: TGTGCCAGCAGCCAGCGACAGGGGAGTGGCACTGAAGCTTTCTTT.

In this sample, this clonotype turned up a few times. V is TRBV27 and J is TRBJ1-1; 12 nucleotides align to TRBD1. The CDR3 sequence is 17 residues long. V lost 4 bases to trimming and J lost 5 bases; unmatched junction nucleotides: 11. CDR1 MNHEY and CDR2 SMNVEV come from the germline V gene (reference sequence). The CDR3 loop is CASSSSGQGAFRTEAFF. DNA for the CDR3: TGTGCCAGCAGTTCCTCGGGACAGGGGGCGTTTAGAACTGAAGCTTTCTTT.

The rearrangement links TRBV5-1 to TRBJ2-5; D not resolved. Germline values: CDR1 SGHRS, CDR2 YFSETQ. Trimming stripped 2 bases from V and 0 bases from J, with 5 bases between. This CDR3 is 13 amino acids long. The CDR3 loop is CASSFNNQETQYF. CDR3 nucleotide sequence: TGCGCCAGCAGCTTCAACAACCAAGAGACCCAGTACTTC.

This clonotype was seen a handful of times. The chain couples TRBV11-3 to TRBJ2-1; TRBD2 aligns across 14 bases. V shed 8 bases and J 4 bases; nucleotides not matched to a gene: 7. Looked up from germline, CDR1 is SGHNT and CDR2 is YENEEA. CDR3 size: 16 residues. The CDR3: CASGTSGSMQYNEQFF. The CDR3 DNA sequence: TGTGCCAGCGGGACTAGCGGGAGCATGCAGTACAATGAGCAGTTCTTC.